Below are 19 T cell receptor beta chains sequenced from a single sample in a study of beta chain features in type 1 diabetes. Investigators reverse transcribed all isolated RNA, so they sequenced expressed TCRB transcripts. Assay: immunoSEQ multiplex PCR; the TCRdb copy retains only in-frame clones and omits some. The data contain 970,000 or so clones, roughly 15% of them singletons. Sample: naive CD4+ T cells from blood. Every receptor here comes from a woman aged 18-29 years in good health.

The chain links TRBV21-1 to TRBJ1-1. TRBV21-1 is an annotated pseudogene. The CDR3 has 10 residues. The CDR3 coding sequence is TGTGCCAGCCCCCCCACTGAAGCTTTCTTT. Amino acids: CASPPTEAFF.

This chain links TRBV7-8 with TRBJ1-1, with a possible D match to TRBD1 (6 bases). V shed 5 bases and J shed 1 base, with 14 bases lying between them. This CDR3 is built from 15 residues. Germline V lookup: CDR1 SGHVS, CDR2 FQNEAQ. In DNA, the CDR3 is TGTGCCAGCAGCCACCCGGGACATAAGAACACTGAAGCTTTCTTT. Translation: CASSHPGHKNTEAFF.

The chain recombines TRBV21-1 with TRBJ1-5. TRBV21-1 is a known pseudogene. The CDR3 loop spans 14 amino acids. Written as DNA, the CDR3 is TGTGCCAGCACCCCGGGGGAAGGGTTGCAGCCCCAGCATTTT. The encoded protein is CASTPGEGLQPQHF.

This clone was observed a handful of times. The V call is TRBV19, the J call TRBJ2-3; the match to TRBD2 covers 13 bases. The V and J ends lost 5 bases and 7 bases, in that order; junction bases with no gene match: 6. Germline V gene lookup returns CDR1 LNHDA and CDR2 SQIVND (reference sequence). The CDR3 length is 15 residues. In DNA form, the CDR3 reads TGTGCCAGTAGTCAATCCGGGACTAGCGGGAATACGCAGTATTTT. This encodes CASSQSGTSGNTQYF.

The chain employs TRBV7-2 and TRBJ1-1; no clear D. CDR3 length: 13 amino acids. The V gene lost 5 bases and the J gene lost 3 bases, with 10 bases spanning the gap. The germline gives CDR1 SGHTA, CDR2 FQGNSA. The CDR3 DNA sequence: TGTGCCAGCAGCCAGGACCGGGACACTGAAGCTTTCTTT. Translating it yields CASSQDRDTEAFF. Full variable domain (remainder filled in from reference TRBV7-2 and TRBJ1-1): GAGVSQSPSNKVTEKGKDVELRCDPISGHTALYWYRQSLGQGLEFLIYFQGNSAPDKSGLPSDRFSAERTGGSVSTLTIQRTQQEDSAVYLCASSQDRDTEAFFGQGTRLTVV.

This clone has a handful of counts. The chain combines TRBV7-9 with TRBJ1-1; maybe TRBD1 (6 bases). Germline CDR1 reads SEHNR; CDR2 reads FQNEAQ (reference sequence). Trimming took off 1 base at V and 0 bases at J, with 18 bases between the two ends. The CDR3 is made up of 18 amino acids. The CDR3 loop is CASSLGGGGSTMNTEAFF. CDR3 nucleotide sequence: TGTGCCAGCAGCTTAGGAGGAGGGGGATCGACCATGAACACTGAAGCTTTCTTT.

The CDR3 reads CASSQTGQNNEQFF. In DNA, the CDR3 is TGCGCCAGCAGCCAGACGGGACAGAACAATGAGCAGTTCTTC. The chain carries TRBV4-3 and TRBJ2-1; 7 nucleotides line up with TRBD1. Looked up from germline, CDR1 is LGHNA and CDR2 is YSLEER. V gave up 3 bases and J gave up 5 bases; unmatched junction bases: 4. CDR3 length equals 14 residues.

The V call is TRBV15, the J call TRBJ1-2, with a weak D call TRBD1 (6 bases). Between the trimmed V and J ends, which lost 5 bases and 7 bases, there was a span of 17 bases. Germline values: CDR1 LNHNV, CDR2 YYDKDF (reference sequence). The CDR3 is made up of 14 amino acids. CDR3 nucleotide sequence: TGTGCCACCAGCCCAGGACAGTCGCCCCGTGGCTACACCTTC. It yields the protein CATSPGQSPRGYTF.

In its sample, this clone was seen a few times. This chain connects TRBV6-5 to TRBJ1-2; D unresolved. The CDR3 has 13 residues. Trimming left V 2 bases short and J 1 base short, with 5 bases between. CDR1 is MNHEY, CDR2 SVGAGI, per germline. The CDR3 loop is CASSYKFNYGYTF. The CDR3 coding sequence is TGTGCCAGCAGTTACAAATTTAACTATGGCTACACCTTC.

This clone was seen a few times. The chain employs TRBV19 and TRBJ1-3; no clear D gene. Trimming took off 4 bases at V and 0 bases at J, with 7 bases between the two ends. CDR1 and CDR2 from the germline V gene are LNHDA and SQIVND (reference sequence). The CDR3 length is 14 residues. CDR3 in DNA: TGTGCCAGTAGTAAGCTAAACTCTGGAAACACCATATATTTT. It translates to CASSKLNSGNTIYF.

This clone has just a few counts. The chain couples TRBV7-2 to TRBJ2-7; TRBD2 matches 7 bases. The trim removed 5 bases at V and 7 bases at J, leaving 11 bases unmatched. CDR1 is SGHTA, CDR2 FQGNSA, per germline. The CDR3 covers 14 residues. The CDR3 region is CASSPDSVGGEQYF. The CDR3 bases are TGTGCCAGCAGCCCCGACAGTGTGGGGGGGGAGCAGTACTTC.

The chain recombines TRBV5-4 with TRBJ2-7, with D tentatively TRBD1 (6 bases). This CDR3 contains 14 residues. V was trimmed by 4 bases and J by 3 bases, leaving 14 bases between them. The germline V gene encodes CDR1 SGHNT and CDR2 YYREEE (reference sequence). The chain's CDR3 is CASSTTTDSYEQYF. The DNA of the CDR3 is TGTGCCAGCAGCACAACGACGGACAGCTACGAGCAGTACTTC.

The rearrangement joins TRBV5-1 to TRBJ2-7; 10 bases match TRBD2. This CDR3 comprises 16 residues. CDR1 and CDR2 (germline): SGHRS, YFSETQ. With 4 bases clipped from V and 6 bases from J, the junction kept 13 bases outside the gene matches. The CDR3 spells CASSSGLAGVMGEQYF. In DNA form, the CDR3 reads TGCGCCAGCAGCAGCGGCCTAGCGGGAGTGATGGGCGAGCAGTACTTC.

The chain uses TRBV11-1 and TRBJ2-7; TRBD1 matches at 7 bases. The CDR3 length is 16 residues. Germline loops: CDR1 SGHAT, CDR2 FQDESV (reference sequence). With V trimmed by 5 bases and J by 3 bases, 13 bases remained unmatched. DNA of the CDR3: TGTGCCAGCAGCCCTGGATGGGGACAGATATACTACGAGCAGTACTTC. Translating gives CASSPGWGQIYYEQYF.

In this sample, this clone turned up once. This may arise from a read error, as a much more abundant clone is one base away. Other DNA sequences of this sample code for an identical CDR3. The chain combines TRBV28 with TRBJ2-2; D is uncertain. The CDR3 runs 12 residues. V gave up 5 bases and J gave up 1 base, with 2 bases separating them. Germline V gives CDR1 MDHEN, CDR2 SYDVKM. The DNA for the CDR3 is TGTGCCAGCAGTCTGAACACCGGGGAGCTGTTTTTT. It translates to CASSLNTGELFF.

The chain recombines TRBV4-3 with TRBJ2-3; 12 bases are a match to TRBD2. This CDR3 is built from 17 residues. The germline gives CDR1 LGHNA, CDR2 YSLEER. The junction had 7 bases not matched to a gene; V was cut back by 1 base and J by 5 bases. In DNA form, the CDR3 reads TGCGCCAGCAGCCAAGCGGCTAGCGGGAGGGCCAAAGATACGCAGTATTTT. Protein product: CASSQAASGRAKDTQYF.

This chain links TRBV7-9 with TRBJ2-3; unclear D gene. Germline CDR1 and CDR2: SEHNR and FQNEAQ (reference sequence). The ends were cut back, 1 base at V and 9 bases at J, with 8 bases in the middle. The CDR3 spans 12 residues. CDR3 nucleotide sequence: TGTGCCAGCAGCTTAGAGATCCAGACGCAGTATTTT. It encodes CASSLEIQTQYF. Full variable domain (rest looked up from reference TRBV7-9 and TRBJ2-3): DTGVSQNPRHKITKRGQNVTFRCDPISEHNRLYWYRQTLGQGPEFLTYFQNEAQLEKSRLLSDRFSAERPKGSFSTLEIQRTEQGDSAMYLCASSLEIQTQYFGPGTRLTVL.

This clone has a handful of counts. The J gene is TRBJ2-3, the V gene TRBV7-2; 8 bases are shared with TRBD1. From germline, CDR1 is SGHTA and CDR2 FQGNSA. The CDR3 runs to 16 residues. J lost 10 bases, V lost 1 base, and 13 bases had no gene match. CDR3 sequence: CASSLGTGTGPLAQYF. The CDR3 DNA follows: TGTGCCAGCAGCTTAGGAACCGGGACAGGCCCCTTGGCGCAGTATTTT.

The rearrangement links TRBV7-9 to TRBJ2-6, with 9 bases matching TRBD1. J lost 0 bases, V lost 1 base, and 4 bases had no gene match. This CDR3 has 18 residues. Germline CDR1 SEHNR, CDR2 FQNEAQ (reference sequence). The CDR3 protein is CASSLVGQGNSGANVLTF. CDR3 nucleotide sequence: TGTGCCAGCAGCTTAGTGGGACAGGGAAACTCTGGGGCCAACGTCCTGACTTTC.